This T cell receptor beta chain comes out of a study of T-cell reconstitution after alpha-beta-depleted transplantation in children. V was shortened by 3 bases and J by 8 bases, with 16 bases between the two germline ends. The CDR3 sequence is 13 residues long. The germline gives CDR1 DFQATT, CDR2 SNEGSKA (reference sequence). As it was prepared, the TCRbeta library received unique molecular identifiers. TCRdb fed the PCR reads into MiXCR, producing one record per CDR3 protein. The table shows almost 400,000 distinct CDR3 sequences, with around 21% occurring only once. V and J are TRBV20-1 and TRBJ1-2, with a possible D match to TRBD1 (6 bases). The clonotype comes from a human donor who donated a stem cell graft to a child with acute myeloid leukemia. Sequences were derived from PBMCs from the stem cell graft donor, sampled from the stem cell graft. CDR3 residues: CSASLTGLGGYTF. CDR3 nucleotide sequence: TGCAGTGCTAGTCTTACAGGGTTGGGGGGCTACACCTTC.